What follows are 19 T cell receptor beta chains derived from one specimen sequenced in a study of cytomegalovirus exposure and HLA in healthy donors listed by TCRdb under 2017. Libraries were constructed by the immunoSEQ multiplex PCR assay. TCRdb carries this immuneACCESS record with in-frame sequences only. Its versions omit some clonotypes, under half of them owing to an unresolved V gene in the studies checked, with the rest unexplained. This sample lists about 73,000 clones; about 95% were detected once. The ten largest clones capture 3.3% of the sample. The sample taken for sequencing was PBMCs. These receptors originate from a man aged 18 to 35 in good health and CMV-seronegative.

This chain connects TRBV6-4 to TRBJ2-1; possibly TRBD2 for D (6 bases). CDR3 size: 13 residues. Germline lookup yields CDR1 MRHNA and CDR2 SNTAGT. The V gene lost 5 bases and the J gene lost 9 bases, with 14 bases spanning the gap. The CDR3: CASSYLGGSEQFF. CDR3 bases: TGTGCCAGCAGTTACTTGGGGGGTAGTGAGCAGTTCTTC.

The V and J genes are TRBV7-2 and TRBJ1-4; no clear D gene. The germline V gene encodes CDR1 SGHTA and CDR2 FQGNSA. CDR3 length: 16 amino acids. The ends were cut back, 7 bases at V and 0 bases at J, with 15 bases in the middle. CDR3 sequence (DNA): TGTGCCAGCACAGGAGAATGGGGAGCAACTAATGAAAAACTGTTTTTT. It is translated as CASTGEWGATNEKLFF. The entire variable domain, with the rest obtained from reference TRBV7-2 and TRBJ1-4, is as follows: GAGVSQSPSNKVTEKGKDVELRCDPISGHTALYWYRQSLGQGLEFLIYFQGNSAPDKSGLPSDRFSAERTGGSVSTLTIQRTQQEDSAVYLCASTGEWGATNEKLFFGSGTQLSVL.

This clone was observed a few times. V is TRBV9 and J is TRBJ1-1; weak D call: TRBD1 (5 bases). Germline V gene lookup returns CDR1 SGDLS and CDR2 YYNGEE. Trimming took off 0 bases at V and 8 bases at J, with 14 bases between the two ends. The CDR3 runs 14 residues. CDR3 sequence: CASSVADQGTEAFF. CDR3 nucleotides: TGTGCCAGCAGCGTAGCTGATCAGGGAACGGAAGCTTTCTTT.

The V gene is TRBV7-8, the J gene TRBJ2-2; possibly TRBD2 for D (6 bases). This CDR3 has 17 residues. Germline-derived CDR1 and CDR2 are SGHVS and FQNEAQ. V was cut by 1 base and J by 6 bases, with 18 bases left in between. The CDR3 sequence: CASSLGVGPREAGELFF. The CDR3 region has the DNA TGTGCCAGCAGCTTAGGGGTGGGGCCCAGGGAGGCCGGGGAGCTGTTTTTT.

The rearrangement uses TRBV18 and TRBJ1-4; possible D gene TRBD1, 5 bases. The ends were cut back, 0 bases at V and 0 bases at J, with 11 bases in the middle. Germline-derived CDR1 and CDR2 are KGHSH and LQKENI. This CDR3 contains 17 residues. Here the CDR3 reads CASSPPGRAATNEKLFF. The DNA of the CDR3 is TGTGCCAGCTCACCACCGGGCAGGGCTGCAACTAATGAAAAACTGTTTTTT.

This chain links TRBV6-1 with TRBJ2-4; D unresolved. Germline CDR1 and CDR2: MNHNS and SASEGT. The CDR3 spans 15 residues. Trimming took off 3 bases at V and 1 base at J, with 10 bases between the two ends. CDR3 nucleotides: TGTGCCAGCAGTGATCCGAGATGGGCCAAAAACATTCAGTACTTC. Its translation is CASSDPRWAKNIQYF.

This clone has only a few counts. J is TRBJ2-7 and V is TRBV28; 10 nucleotides line up with TRBD2. The CDR3 extends over 15 amino acids. The ends lost 5 bases at V and 4 bases at J; junction bases unmatched: 8. CDR1 is MDHEN and CDR2 is SYDVKM in the germline V gene. CDR3 residues: CASSGASGGRYEQYF. CDR3 sequence (DNA): TGTGCCAGCAGTGGGGCTAGCGGGGGTAGGTACGAGCAGTACTTC.

This clone has just one count. The J gene is TRBJ2-3, the V gene TRBV4-2; a weak D match, TRBD1 (6 bases). The CDR3 length is 15 residues. V shed 0 bases and J shed 2 bases, with 9 bases lying between them. The V gene's germline CDR1 is LGHNA and CDR2 YNFKEQ. The CDR3 protein is CASSQEGAVTDTQYF. The CDR3 nucleotides are TGTGCCAGCAGCCAAGAGGGGGCCGTCACAGATACGCAGTATTTT.

The rearrangement links TRBV15 to TRBJ2-5; the match to TRBD1 covers 10 bases. CDR3 length equals 17 residues. Germline V gene sequence: CDR1 LNHNV, CDR2 YYDKDF (reference sequence). V gave up 2 bases and J gave up 1 base; unmatched junction bases: 7. CDR3 nucleotides: TGTGCCACCAGCAGACCCGGGACAGGGGTACGCCAAGAGACCCAGTACTTC. This gives the protein CATSRPGTGVRQETQYF.

The chain is built from TRBV19 and TRBJ1-2; D is unresolved. CDR1 LNHDA and CDR2 SQIVND come from the germline V gene (reference sequence). This CDR3 contains 14 residues. V lost 3 bases and J 3 bases, leaving 11 bases between the germline ends. This CDR3 is CASSMYSLYYGYTF. CDR3 in DNA: TGTGCCAGTAGTATGTACAGCCTCTACTATGGCTACACCTTC. Full variable domain (rest looked up from reference TRBV19 and TRBJ1-2): DGGITQSPKYLFRKEGQNVTLSCEQNLNHDAMYWYRQDPGQGLRLIYYSQIVNDFQKGDIAEGYSVSREKKESFPLTVTSAQKNPTAFYLCASSMYSLYYGYTFGSGTRLTVV.

This chain links TRBV27 with TRBJ2-2; possible D gene TRBD2, 5 bases. Germline V gene lookup returns CDR1 MNHEY and CDR2 SMNVEV (reference sequence). The V gene lost 10 bases and the J gene lost 4 bases, with 19 bases spanning the gap. CDR3 size: 15 residues. The CDR3 sequence: CATSIGPSGTGELFF. The CDR3 DNA follows: TGTGCCACCTCCATCGGGCCGAGCGGCACCGGGGAGCTGTTTTTT.

The chain carries TRBV29-1 and TRBJ1-1; 7 nucleotides line up with TRBD1. Germline V gives CDR1 SQVTM, CDR2 ANQGSEA. The CDR3 totals 14 residues. V lost 6 bases, J lost 1 base, and 8 bases stayed unmatched. The CDR3 here is CSVYLQGKNTEAFF. In DNA, the CDR3 is TGCAGCGTCTACTTACAGGGGAAGAACACTGAAGCTTTCTTT. The full variable domain, in which reference TRBV29-1 and TRBJ1-1 provide the parts outside the CDR3, is SAVISQKPSRDICQRGTSLTIQCQVDSQVTMMFWYRQQPGQSLTLIATANQGSEATYESGFVIDKFPISRPNLTFSTLTVSNMSPEDSSIYLCSVYLQGKNTEAFFGQGTRLTVV.

In its sample, this clone was seen once. J is TRBJ2-1 and V is TRBV9, with D possibly called TRBD1 or TRBD2 (5 bases each). V was trimmed by 4 bases and J by 4 bases, leaving 12 bases between them. The CDR3 covers 14 residues. Germline loops: CDR1 SGDLS, CDR2 YYNGEE. CDR3 bases: TGTGCCAGCAGCTTAGAGGGGATTTACAATGAGCAGTTCTTC. Its protein is CASSLEGIYNEQFF.

The table lists this clone with a count of one. CDR3 bases: TGTGCCAGCAGTCTCAGGACAGGGACAACCGAGCGGAACACTGAAGCTTTCTTT. Amino acid sequence: CASSLRTGTTERNTEAFF. The chain uses TRBV27 and TRBJ1-1, with TRBD1 matching over 8 bases. CDR3 length equals 18 residues. V was clipped by 5 bases and J by 1 base; unmatched bases: 15. Germline V gene sequence: CDR1 MNHEY, CDR2 SMNVEV (reference sequence).

This chain joins TRBV18 and TRBJ2-1; 9 bases are a match to TRBD1. Trimming cost V 1 base and J 7 bases; bases outside gene matches: 5. This CDR3 has 15 residues. The germline CDR1 and CDR2 sequences are KGHSH and LQKENI. The CDR3 protein is CASSPLGTGRNEQFF. The CDR3 DNA sequence: TGTGCCAGCTCACCACTTGGGACAGGGAGAAATGAGCAGTTCTTC.

The rearrangement uses TRBV6-5 and TRBJ2-1, with a possible D match to TRBD2 (6 bases). Germline values: CDR1 MNHEY, CDR2 SVGAGI. V was cut by 10 bases and J by 10 bases, with 23 bases left in between. The CDR3 has 14 residues. DNA of the CDR3: TGTGCCACTGCGCGTCCGGGGCGGGGATGGGAGCAGTTCTTC. Its protein is CATARPGRGWEQFF.

This chain connects TRBV5-4 to TRBJ2-1; D may be TRBD1 (5 bases). Germline CDR1 reads SGHNT; CDR2 reads YYREEE (reference sequence). V was trimmed by 4 bases and J by 8 bases, leaving 22 bases between them. The CDR3 has 16 amino acids. CDR3 protein: CASSPKVGHRPYEQFF. Written as DNA, the CDR3 is TGTGCCAGCAGCCCAAAGGTTGGACACCGACCCTATGAGCAGTTCTTC.

The chain is built from TRBV5-1 and TRBJ2-1, with TRBD2 matching 9 bases. The CDR3 covers 15 residues. V dropped 6 bases and J dropped 9; count of bases not matched to a gene: 13. Germline V gene data show CDR1 as SGHRS and CDR2 as YFSETQ. The CDR3 DNA sequence: TGCGCCAGCATAAGCACCGGGACTAGCAGCGGTGAGCAGTTCTTC. This translates into CASISTGTSSGEQFF.

The V call is TRBV27, the J call TRBJ2-2, with 9 positions matching TRBD1. With V trimmed by 3 bases and J by 5 bases, 10 bases remained unmatched. The CDR3 length is 17 residues. The germline CDR1 and CDR2 sequences are MNHEY and SMNVEV (reference sequence). The CDR3 spells CASSLSSDRGGTGELFF. The DNA for the CDR3 is TGTGCCAGCAGTTTGTCCTCGGACAGGGGTGGGACCGGGGAGCTGTTTTTT.